This TCR beta chain appears in the sequencing data of a study of blood T cell repertoires in COVID-19. Turning to the study itself: The study drew acute and convalescent COVID-19 samples from the United States, Italy and Spain.

Followed longitudinally, the Seattle patients had been enrolled during active infection. The V end lost 0 bases, the J end lost 10 bases, and 7 bases lay between the germline ends. Per the germline V gene, CDR1 is SNHLY and CDR2 is FYNNEI. The CDR3 has 13 amino acids. Profiling relied on immunoSEQ multiplex PCR, and the TCRdb table lists in-frame clones only, not all of them. The sample consists of over 400,000 clones, about 89% of them appearing once. This clonotype was sampled from a woman aged 45-59 years with COVID-19, enrolled during active disease. The sequenced sample consisted of peripheral blood. The chain employs TRBV2 and TRBJ1-6; D gene ambiguous. CDR3 loop: CASSEALISPLHF. The DNA for the CDR3 is TGTGCCAGCAGTGAAGCGTTAATCTCACCCCTCCACTTT.